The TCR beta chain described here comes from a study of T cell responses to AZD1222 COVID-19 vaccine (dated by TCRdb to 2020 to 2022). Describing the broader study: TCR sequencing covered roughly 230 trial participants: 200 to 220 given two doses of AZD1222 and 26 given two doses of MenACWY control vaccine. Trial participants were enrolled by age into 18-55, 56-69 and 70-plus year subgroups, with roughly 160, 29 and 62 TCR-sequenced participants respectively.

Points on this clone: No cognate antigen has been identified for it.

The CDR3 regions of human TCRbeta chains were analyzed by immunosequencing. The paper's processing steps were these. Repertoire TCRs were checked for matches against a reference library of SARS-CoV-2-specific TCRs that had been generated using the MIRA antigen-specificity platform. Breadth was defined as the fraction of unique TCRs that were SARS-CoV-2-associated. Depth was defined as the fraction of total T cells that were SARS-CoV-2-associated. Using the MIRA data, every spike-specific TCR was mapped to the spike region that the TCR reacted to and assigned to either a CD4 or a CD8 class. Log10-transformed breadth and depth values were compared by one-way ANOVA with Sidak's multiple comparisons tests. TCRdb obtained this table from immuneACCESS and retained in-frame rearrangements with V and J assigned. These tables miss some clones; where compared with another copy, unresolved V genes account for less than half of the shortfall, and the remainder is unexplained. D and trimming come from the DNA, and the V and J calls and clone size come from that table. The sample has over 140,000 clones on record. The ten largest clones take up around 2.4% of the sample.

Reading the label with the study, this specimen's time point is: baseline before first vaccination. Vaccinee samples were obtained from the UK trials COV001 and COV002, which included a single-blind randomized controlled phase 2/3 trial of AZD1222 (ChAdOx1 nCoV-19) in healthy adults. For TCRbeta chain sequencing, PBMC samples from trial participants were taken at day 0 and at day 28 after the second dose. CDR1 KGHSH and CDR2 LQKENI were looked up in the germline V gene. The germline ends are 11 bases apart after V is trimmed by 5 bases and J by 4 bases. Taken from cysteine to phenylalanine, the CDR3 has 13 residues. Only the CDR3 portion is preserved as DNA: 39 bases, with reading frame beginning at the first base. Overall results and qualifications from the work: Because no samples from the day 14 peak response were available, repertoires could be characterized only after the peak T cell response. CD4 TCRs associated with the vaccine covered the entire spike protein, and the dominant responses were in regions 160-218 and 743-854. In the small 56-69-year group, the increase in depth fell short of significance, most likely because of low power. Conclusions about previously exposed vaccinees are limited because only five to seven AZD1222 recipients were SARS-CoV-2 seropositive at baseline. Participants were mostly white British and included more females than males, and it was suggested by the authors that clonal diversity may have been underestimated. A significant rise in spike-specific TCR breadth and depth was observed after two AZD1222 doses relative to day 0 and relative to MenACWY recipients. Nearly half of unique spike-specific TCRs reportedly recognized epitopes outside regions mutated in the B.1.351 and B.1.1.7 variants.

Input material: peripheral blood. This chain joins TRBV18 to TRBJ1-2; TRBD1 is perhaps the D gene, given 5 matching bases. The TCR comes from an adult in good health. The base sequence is TGTGCCAGCTCAGCGACAGTCGGCTATGGCTACACCTTC. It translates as CASSATVGYGYTF.